Presented here are 21 T cell receptor beta chains from one specimen sequenced in a study of OX40 agonist ivuxolimab in advanced cancers. Some clones are missing from TCRdb's copy, which holds only in-frame ones; the method was immunoSEQ multiplex PCR. This sample has approximately 27,000 clones; about four fifths occur once, and the top ten carry 15%. Sequenced here: CD4+ or CD8+ T cells sorted from blood, sampled in a trial of the OX40 agonist ivuxolimab. The receptors derive from an adult with an advanced solid tumor such as melanoma, head and neck, liver or kidney cancer.

The rearrangement links TRBV18 to TRBJ1-1, with D hard to call. The CDR3 extends over 17 amino acids. CDR1 KGHSH and CDR2 LQKENI come from the germline V gene. The V end lost 0 bases, the J end lost 0 bases, and 14 bases lay between the germline ends. In DNA form, the CDR3 reads TGTGCCAGCTCACCACCGTTAAAGGCCAGCCTGAACACTGAAGCTTTCTTT. Amino acids: CASSPPLKASLNTEAFF. Full variable domain (missing parts from reference TRBV18 and TRBJ1-1): NAGVMQNPRHLVRRRGQEARLRCSPMKGHSHVYWYRQLPEEGLKFMVYLQKENIIDESGMPKERFSAEFPKEGPSILRIQQVVRGDSAAYFCASSPPLKASLNTEAFFGQGTRLTVV.

The chain employs TRBV5-1 and TRBJ1-1; D is uncertain. CDR1 is SGHRS and CDR2 is YFSETQ in the germline V gene. This CDR3 contains 13 residues. The V and J ends lost 4 bases and 0 bases respectively, with 7 bases between them. The CDR3 DNA is TGCGCCAGCAGCCTCCAGATGAACACTGAAGCTTTCTTT. It yields the protein CASSLQMNTEAFF.

The gene calls are TRBV7-9 and TRBJ2-5; D assignment may be TRBD1 or TRBD2 (5 bases each). This CDR3 comprises 14 residues. Germline V gene data show CDR1 as SEHNR and CDR2 as FQNEAQ (reference sequence). The ends were cut back, 4 bases at V and 5 bases at J, with 14 bases in the middle. The CDR3 region has the DNA TGTGCCAGCAGCTCCTCAGGGACGTGGGAGACCCAGTACTTC. Its translation: CASSSSGTWETQYF.

This clone is a singleton in its sample. CDR3 residues: CASSRASGANVLTF. The CDR3, as DNA: TGTGCCAGCAGCAGGGCCTCTGGGGCCAACGTCCTGACTTTC. V usage is TRBV6-1 and J usage is TRBJ2-6; maybe TRBD1 (5 bases). Trimming pared 6 bases from V and 0 bases from J, leaving 6 bases between. The germline gives CDR1 MNHNS, CDR2 SASEGT. This CDR3 is built from 14 residues.

The chain recombines TRBV10-2 with TRBJ1-4, with 8 bases aligning to TRBD1. V lost 6 bases and J lost 5; bases outside the gene matches: 5. The CDR3 runs 14 residues. Germline CDR1 WSHSY, CDR2 SAAADI. CDR3 in DNA: TGCGCCAGCAGCGCATGGACAGGGAATGAAAAACTGTTTTTT. It translates to CASSAWTGNEKLFF.

This chain joins TRBV30 and TRBJ1-2, with D possibly matching TRBD1 (5 bases). Germline-derived CDR1 and CDR2 are GTSNPN and SVGIG (reference sequence). Deletions cut 4 bases from V and 4 bases from J, with 10 bases between. The CDR3 is made up of 12 amino acids. The CDR3 coding sequence is TGTGCCTGGACCAAGGGGTTCTATGGCTACACCTTC. Translation gives CAWTKGFYGYTF.

The table lists this clone with a count of one. V is TRBV6-5 and J is TRBJ2-1; TRBD1 is a possible D gene (6 bases). The germline V gene has CDR1 MNHEY and CDR2 SVGAGI. This CDR3 contains 11 residues. Deletions cut 9 bases from V and 6 bases from J, with 9 bases between. The chain's CDR3 is CASQGLNEQFF. The CDR3 coding sequence is TGTGCCAGTCAGGGGCTCAATGAGCAGTTCTTC.

V and J are TRBV5-1 and TRBJ2-1; possibly TRBD1 for D (6 bases). The germline V gene encodes CDR1 SGHRS and CDR2 YFSETQ. V lost 2 bases, J lost 2 bases, and 11 bases lay in between. The CDR3 covers 15 residues. CDR3 nucleotides: TGCGCCAGCAGCTTACACAGGGAAGCCTACAATGAGCAGTTCTTC. The encoded protein is CASSLHREAYNEQFF.

This chain uses TRBV14 with TRBJ2-3; no reliable D call. The V and J ends lost 1 base and 2 bases respectively, with 10 bases between them. The length of the CDR3 is 15 residues. Per the germline V gene, CDR1 is SGHDN and CDR2 is FVKESK. CDR3 residues: CASSQVGGITDTQYF. The CDR3 nucleotides are TGTGCCAGCAGCCAAGTAGGCGGAATCACAGATACGCAGTATTTT.

In this sample, this clone turned up once. The chain uses TRBV5-4 and TRBJ2-5; 11 bases align to TRBD2. The CDR3 contains 15 residues. Germline V gives CDR1 SGHNT, CDR2 YYREEE (reference sequence). Trimming at V came to 0 bases and at J to 5 bases, leaving 3 bases not matched to a gene. Here the CDR3 reads CASSLAASGGETQYF. The CDR3 DNA is TGTGCCAGCAGCTTGGCGGCTAGCGGGGGGGAGACCCAGTACTTC.

The chain links TRBV5-1 to TRBJ1-1; D ambiguous. The CDR3 has 15 amino acids. The germline gives CDR1 SGHRS, CDR2 YFSETQ. Between the trimmed V and J ends, which lost 1 base and 4 bases, there was a span of 14 bases. The CDR3 reads CASSLRVEGSTEAFF. CDR3 DNA sequence: TGCGCCAGCAGCTTGAGGGTAGAGGGCAGCACTGAAGCTTTCTTT. The variable domain in full, with the rest retrieved from reference TRBV5-1 and TRBJ1-1, is KAGVTQTPRYLIKTRGQQVTLSCSPISGHRSVSWYQQTPGQGLQFLFEYFSETQRNKGNFPGRFSGRQFSNSRSEMNVSTLELGDSALYLCASSLRVEGSTEAFFGQGTRLTVV.

This clone was observed once. Written as DNA, the CDR3 is TGTGCCAGCAGCCCCCTCTCGAGTCCCAACTATGGCTACACCTTC. It specifies CASSPLSSPNYGYTF. This rearrangement joins TRBV5-6 to TRBJ1-2; no clear D. CDR1 is SGHDT, CDR2 YYEEEE, per germline. The CDR3 extends over 15 amino acids. The germline V and J ends were trimmed by 4 bases and 2 bases, with 15 bases remaining between them.

Here the CDR3 reads CASRNSRDGGGIGQPQHF. In nucleotides, the CDR3 is TGTGCCAGTAGGAACTCCAGGGACGGAGGGGGAATTGGTCAGCCCCAGCATTTT. The gene calls are TRBV19 and TRBJ1-5; tentatively, D is TRBD1 (6 bases). Between the trimmed V and J ends, which lost 6 bases and 6 bases, there was a span of 27 bases. Germline values: CDR1 LNHDA, CDR2 SQIVND (reference sequence). This CDR3 is built from 18 residues.

The rearrangement uses TRBV18 and TRBJ1-1, with D unclear. CDR3 length: 15 amino acids. CDR1 is KGHSH and CDR2 is LQKENI in the germline V gene. V was trimmed by 2 bases and J by 1 base, leaving 11 bases between them. The CDR3 sequence: CASSPYEGSNTEAFF. CDR3 bases: TGTGCCAGCTCACCATACGAGGGATCGAACACTGAAGCTTTCTTT.

This clone was recorded only once. J is TRBJ2-1 and V is TRBV5-6, with 12 bases aligning to TRBD2. The CDR3 runs 18 residues. The V segment lost 4 bases and the J segment 0 bases; nucleotides outside the gene matches: 8. CDR1 and CDR2 from the germline V gene are SGHDT and YYEEEE. CDR3: CASSHLAGGTISYNEQFF. CDR3 coding DNA: TGTGCCAGCAGCCACCTAGCGGGGGGGACCATCTCCTACAATGAGCAGTTCTTC.

The chain couples TRBV2 to TRBJ2-7; 12 bases are a match to TRBD1. The ends lost 6 bases at V and 6 bases at J; junction bases unmatched: 9. CDR1 SNHLY and CDR2 FYNNEI come from the germline V gene. The CDR3 consists of 15 residues. The CDR3 coding sequence is TGTGCCAGCAGAGGGACCGGGACAGGGGGCGGCGAGCAGTACTTC. Translation gives CASRGTGTGGGEQYF. Drawing the rest from reference TRBV2 and TRBJ2-7, the complete variable domain is EPEVTQTPSHQVTQMGQEVILRCVPISNHLYFYWYRQILGQKVEFLVSFYNNEISEKSEIFDDQFSVERPDGSNFTLKIRSTKLEDSAMYFCASRGTGTGGGEQYFGPGTRLTVT.

This chain links TRBV30 with TRBJ1-1; TRBD1 aligns across 7 bases. V was clipped by 1 base and J by 1 base; unmatched bases: 0. This CDR3 comprises 13 residues. Germline values: CDR1 GTSNPN, CDR2 SVGIG (reference sequence). CDR3 DNA sequence: TGTGCCTGGAGTGGACAGGGGAACACTGAAGCTTTCTTT. This codes for CAWSGQGNTEAFF.

This clone was seen once. V usage is TRBV18 and J usage is TRBJ2-3; D gene uncertain. V gave up 2 bases and J gave up 0 bases, with 9 bases separating them. Germline loops: CDR1 KGHSH, CDR2 LQKENI. The CDR3 has 15 amino acids. The CDR3 DNA follows: TGTGCCAGCTCACCAAGACTCGCAAGCACAGATACGCAGTATTTT. Translated: CASSPRLASTDTQYF.

The chain carries TRBV29-1 and TRBJ1-2; D is unresolved. V was pared by 3 bases and J by 5 bases, with 13 bases between. CDR1 is SQVTM and CDR2 is ANQGSEA in the germline V gene. This CDR3 has 13 residues. This CDR3 reads CSVDGVGKYGYTF. CDR3 sequence (DNA): TGCAGCGTTGATGGCGTGGGGAAATATGGCTACACCTTC.

This chain joins TRBV11-2 and TRBJ1-4, with a weak D call TRBD1 (6 bases). This CDR3 comprises 16 residues. V was trimmed by 5 bases and J by 8 bases, leaving 21 bases between them. Germline CDR1 SGHAT, CDR2 FQNNGV. This CDR3 is CASSLGDWTAGEKLFF. CDR3 in DNA: TGTGCCAGCAGCCTAGGGGACTGGACAGCGGGAGAAAAACTGTTTTTT.

This clone was recorded only once. The chain joins TRBV15 to TRBJ1-2, with TRBD1 matching over 9 bases. With 0 bases clipped from V and 10 bases from J, the junction kept 9 bases outside the gene matches. The CDR3 loop spans 15 amino acids. The germline V gene has CDR1 LNHNV and CDR2 YYDKDF (reference sequence). The CDR3 DNA follows: TGTGCCACCAGCAGAGATCTCGGGACAGGGCCCCACTACACCTTC. This gives the protein CATSRDLGTGPHYTF.